This T cell receptor (beta chain) stems from a study of blood T cell repertoires in COVID-19. Study-wide background: Spain, Italy and the United States supplied samples that represented acute and convalescent COVID-19. PBMCs, B-cell-depleted T cells, or T cells were the source of the cDNA or gDNA that made up the material.

Germline-derived CDR1 and CDR2 are SNHLY and FYNNEI. Deletions cut 6 bases from V and 4 bases from J, with 9 bases between. The CDR3 sequence is 12 residues long. In the study's own analysis: How many nucleated cells were present was estimated from reference gene primer amplification. Only in-frame clones appear in the TCRdb table, and some are missing; sequencing was by immunoSEQ multiplex PCR. Clonal size and the V and J genes are those of that table, whereas D and trimming came from the DNA. The sample yields fewer than 70,000 clones, 80% to 90% seen once. This TCR was recovered from a human donor in a cohort sampled during active COVID-19. This chain joins TRBV2 and TRBJ1-1; D is undetermined. Sequenced sample: peripheral blood. The CDR3 nucleotides are TGTGCCAGCAGCCGGTCGGGCACTGAAGCTTTCTTT. Its protein product is CASSRSGTEAFF.